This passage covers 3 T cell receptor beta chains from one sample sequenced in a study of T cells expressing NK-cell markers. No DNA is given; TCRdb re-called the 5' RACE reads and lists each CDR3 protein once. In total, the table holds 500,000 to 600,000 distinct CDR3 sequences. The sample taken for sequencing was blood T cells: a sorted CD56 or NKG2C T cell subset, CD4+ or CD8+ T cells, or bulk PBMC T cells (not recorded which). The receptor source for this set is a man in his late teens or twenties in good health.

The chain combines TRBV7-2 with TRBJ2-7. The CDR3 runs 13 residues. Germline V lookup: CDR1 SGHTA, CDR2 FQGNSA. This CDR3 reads CASSTQGLREQYF.

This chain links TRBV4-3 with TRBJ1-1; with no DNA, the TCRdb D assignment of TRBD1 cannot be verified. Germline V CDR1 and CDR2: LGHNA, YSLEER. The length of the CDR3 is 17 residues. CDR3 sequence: CASSQDGGWTQGTEAFF.

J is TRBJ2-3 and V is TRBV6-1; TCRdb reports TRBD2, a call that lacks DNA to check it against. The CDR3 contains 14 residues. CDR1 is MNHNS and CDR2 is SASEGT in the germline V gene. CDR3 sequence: CASRTLAGTDTQYF.